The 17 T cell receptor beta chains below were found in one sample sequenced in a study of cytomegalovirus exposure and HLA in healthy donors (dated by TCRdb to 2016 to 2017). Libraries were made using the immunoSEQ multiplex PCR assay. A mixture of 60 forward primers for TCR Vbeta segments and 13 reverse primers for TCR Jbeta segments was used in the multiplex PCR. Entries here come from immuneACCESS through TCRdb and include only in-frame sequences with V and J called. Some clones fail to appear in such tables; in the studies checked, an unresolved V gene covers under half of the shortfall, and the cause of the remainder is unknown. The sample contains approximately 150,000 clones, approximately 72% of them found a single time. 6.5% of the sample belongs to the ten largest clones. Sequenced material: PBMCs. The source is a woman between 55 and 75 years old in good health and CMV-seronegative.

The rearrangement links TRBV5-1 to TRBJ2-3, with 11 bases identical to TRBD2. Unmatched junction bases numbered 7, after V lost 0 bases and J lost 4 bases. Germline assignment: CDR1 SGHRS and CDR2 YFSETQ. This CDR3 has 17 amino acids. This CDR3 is CASSLAGSGGASDTQYF. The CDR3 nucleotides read TGCGCCAGCAGCTTGGCTGGTAGCGGGGGGGCGTCAGATACGCAGTATTTT.

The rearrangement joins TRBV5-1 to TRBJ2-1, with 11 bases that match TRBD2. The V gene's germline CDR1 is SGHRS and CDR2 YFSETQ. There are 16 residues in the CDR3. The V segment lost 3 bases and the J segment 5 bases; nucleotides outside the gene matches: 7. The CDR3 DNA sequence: TGCGCCAGCAGCTATGGTAGACTAGCGGGAAACAATGAGCAGTTCTTC. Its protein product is CASSYGRLAGNNEQFF. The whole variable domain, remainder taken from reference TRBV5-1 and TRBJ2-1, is KAGVTQTPRYLIKTRGQQVTLSCSPISGHRSVSWYQQTPGQGLQFLFEYFSETQRNKGNFPGRFSGRQFSNSRSEMNVSTLELGDSALYLCASSYGRLAGNNEQFFGPGTRLTVL.

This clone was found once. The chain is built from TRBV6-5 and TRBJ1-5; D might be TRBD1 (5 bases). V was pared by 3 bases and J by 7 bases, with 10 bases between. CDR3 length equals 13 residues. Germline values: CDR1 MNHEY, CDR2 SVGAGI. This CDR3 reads CASSYQWGQPQHF. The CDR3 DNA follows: TGTGCCAGCAGTTATCAATGGGGCCAGCCCCAGCATTTT.

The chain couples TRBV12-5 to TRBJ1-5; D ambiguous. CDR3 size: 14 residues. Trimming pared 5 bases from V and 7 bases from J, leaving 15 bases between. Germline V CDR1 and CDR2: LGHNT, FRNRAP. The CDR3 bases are TGTGCTAGTGGTCCCGGCGGGGTCTGGCAGCCCCAGCATTTT. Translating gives CASGPGGVWQPQHF.

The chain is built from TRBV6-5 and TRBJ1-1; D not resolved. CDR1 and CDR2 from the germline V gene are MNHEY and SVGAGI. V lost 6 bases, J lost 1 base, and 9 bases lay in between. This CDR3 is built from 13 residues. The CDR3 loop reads CASSYIGNTEAFF. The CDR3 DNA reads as TGTGCCAGCAGCTACATCGGGAACACTGAAGCTTTCTTT.

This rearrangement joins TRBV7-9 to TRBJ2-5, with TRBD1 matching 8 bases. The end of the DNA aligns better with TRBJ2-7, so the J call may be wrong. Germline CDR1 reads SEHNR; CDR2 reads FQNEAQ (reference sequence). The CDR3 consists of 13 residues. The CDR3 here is CASSLSGGLEQYF. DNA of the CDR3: TGTGCCAGCAGCTTATCAGGGGGCCTCGAGCAGTACTTC.

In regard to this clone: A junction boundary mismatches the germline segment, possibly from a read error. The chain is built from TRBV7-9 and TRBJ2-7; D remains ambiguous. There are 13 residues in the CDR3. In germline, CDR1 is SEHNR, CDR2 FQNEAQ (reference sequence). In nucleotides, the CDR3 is TGTGCCAGCAGCTTCTCAGGCTCCAACGAGCAGTACTTC. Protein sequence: CASSFSGSNEQYF.

CDR3 sequence (DNA): TGTGCCAGCAGCCCTCGGAATGAGCAGTTCTTC. Translated: CASSPRNEQFF. The V and J genes are TRBV6-6 and TRBJ2-1, with D unresolved. Germline V CDR1 and CDR2: MNHNY, SVGAGI (reference sequence). This CDR3 has 11 amino acids. V dropped 6 bases and J dropped 7 bases, with 7 bases sitting between them.

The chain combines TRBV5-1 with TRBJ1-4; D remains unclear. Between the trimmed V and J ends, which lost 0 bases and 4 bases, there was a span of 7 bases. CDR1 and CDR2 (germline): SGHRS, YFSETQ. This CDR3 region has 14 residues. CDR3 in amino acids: CASSLERGNEKLFF. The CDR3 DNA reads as TGCGCCAGCAGCTTGGAGCGGGGTAATGAAAAACTGTTTTTT. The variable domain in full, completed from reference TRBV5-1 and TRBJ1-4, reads KAGVTQTPRYLIKTRGQQVTLSCSPISGHRSVSWYQQTPGQGLQFLFEYFSETQRNKGNFPGRFSGRQFSNSRSEMNVSTLELGDSALYLCASSLERGNEKLFFGSGTQLSVL.

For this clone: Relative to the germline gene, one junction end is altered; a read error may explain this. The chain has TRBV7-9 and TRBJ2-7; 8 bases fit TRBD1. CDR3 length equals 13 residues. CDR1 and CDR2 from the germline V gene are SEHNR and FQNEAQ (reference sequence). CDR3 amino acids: CSSSLSGGLEQYF. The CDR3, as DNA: TGTTCCAGCAGCTTATCAGGGGGCCTCGAGCAGTACTTC.

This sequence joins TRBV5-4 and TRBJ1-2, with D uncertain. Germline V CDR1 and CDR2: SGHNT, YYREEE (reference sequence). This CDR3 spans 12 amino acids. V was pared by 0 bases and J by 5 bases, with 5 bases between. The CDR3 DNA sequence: TGTGCCAGCAGCTTGGGGCAGTATGGCTACACCTTC. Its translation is CASSLGQYGYTF.

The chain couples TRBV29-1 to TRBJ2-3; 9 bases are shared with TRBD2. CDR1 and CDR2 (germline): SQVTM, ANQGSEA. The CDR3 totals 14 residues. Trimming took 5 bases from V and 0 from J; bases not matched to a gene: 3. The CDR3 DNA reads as TGCAGCGTTAGGCGGGAGGGGAGCACAGATACGCAGTATTTT. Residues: CSVRREGSTDTQYF.

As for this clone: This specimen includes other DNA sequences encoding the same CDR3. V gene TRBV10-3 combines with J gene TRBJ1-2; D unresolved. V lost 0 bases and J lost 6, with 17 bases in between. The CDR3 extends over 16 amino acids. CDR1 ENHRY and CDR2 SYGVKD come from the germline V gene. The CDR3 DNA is TGTGCCATCAGTGAGTCCAAGGAGACGCCAGCAAATGGCTACACCTTC. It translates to CAISESKETPANGYTF.

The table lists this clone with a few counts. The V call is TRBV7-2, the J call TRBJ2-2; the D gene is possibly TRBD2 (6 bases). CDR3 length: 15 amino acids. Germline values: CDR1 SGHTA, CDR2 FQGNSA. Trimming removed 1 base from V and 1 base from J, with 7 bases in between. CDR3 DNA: TGTGCCAGCAGCTTAGACGGGGGGAACACCGGGGAGCTGTTTTTT. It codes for CASSLDGGNTGELFF. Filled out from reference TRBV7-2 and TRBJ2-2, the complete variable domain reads GAGVSQSPSNKVTEKGKDVELRCDPISGHTALYWYRQSLGQGLEFLIYFQGNSAPDKSGLPSDRFSAERTGGSVSTLTIQRTQQEDSAVYLCASSLDGGNTGELFFGEGSRLTVL.

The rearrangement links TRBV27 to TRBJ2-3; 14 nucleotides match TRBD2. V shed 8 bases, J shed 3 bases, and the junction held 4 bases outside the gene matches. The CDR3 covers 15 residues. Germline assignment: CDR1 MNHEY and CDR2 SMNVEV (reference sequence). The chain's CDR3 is CASSGTSGGTDTQYF. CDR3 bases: TGTGCCAGCTCAGGGACTAGCGGGGGAACAGATACGCAGTATTTT.

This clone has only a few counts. CDR3 coding DNA: TGTGCCAGCAGTTTCGGGGAGAAAGCTTTCTTT. Protein: CASSFGEKAFF. The J gene is TRBJ1-1, the V gene TRBV7-2, with D uncertain. Germline lookup yields CDR1 SGHTA and CDR2 FQGNSA. The CDR3 sequence is 11 residues long. V lost 6 bases to trimming and J lost 9 bases, with 11 bases between them.

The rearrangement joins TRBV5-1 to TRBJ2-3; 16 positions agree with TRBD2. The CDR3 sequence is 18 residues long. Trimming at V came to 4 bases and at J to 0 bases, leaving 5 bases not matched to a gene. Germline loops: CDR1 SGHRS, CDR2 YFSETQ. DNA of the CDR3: TGCGCCAGCAGCCCGGGACTAGCGGGGGGGCGAAGCACAGATACGCAGTATTTT. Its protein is CASSPGLAGGRSTDTQYF.